The 18 T cell receptor beta chains in this list originate from one sample, sequenced in a study of siplizumab effects on memory and regulatory T cells. The table came from immunoSEQ multiplex PCR; TCRdb's copy has only in-frame clones and leaves some out. The data contain about 91,000 clones, roughly 96% of them singletons. Material: naive CD4+ T cells sorted from blood. These receptors were taken from a human donor in good health.

The chain uses TRBV28 and TRBJ1-5; D perhaps matches TRBD1 (5 bases). Germline CDR1 is MDHEN and CDR2 is SYDVKM. Trimming cost V 10 bases and J 0 bases, with 13 bases left between them. The CDR3 consists of 14 residues. The CDR3 sequence: CATVGPLSNQPQHF. DNA for the CDR3: TGTGCCACCGTGGGGCCCCTTAGCAATCAGCCCCAGCATTTT.

The V call is TRBV4-1, the J call TRBJ2-3; D gene unclear. V was pared by 1 base and J by 6 bases, with 8 bases between. Germline CDR1 MGHRA, CDR2 YSYEKL. The CDR3 loop spans 13 amino acids. The CDR3 reads CASSQGGLDTQYF. The CDR3 DNA follows: TGCGCCAGCAGCCAAGGTGGTTTGGATACGCAGTATTTT.

The chain is built from TRBV7-3 and TRBJ2-3; the match to TRBD2 covers 8 bases. The CDR3 is 15 residues long. CDR1 is SGHTA and CDR2 is FQGTGA in the germline V gene. V gave up 1 base and J gave up 2 bases; unmatched junction bases: 2. The CDR3 nucleotides are TGTGCCAGCAGCTTAATTAGCGGGGACACAGATACGCAGTATTTT. Amino acid sequence: CASSLISGDTDTQYF.

The gene calls are TRBV28 and TRBJ1-3, with D perhaps TRBD1 (6 bases). Trimming took off 5 bases at V and 4 bases at J, with 30 bases between the two ends. The germline V gene has CDR1 MDHEN and CDR2 SYDVKM. The CDR3 has 20 residues. The CDR3 sequence: CASSPGPSAQGRRRGNTIYF. In nucleotides, the CDR3 is TGTGCCAGCAGTCCTGGGCCCTCAGCCCAGGGGAGGAGAAGGGGAAACACCATATATTTT.

The rearrangement joins TRBV9 to TRBJ2-1; D uncertain. The CDR3 has 14 residues. Germline CDR1 is SGDLS and CDR2 is YYNGEE. The ends were cut back, 4 bases at V and 7 bases at J, with 15 bases in the middle. This CDR3 reads CASSFSSSRNEQFF. The CDR3 region has the DNA TGTGCCAGCAGCTTCTCCTCGTCTAGGAATGAGCAGTTCTTC.

The chain joins TRBV28 to TRBJ1-1, with 8 bases matching TRBD1. The V gene's germline CDR1 is MDHEN and CDR2 SYDVKM. This CDR3 is built from 14 residues. V lost 6 bases and J lost 4; bases outside the gene matches: 7. The CDR3 DNA is TGTGCCAGCAGAACTCCGGACAGGGTCACTGAAGCTTTCTTT. It translates to CASRTPDRVTEAFF.

V and J are TRBV7-3 and TRBJ2-1, with TRBD2 matching 10 bases. The CDR3 is 16 amino acids. Germline V lookup: CDR1 SGHTA, CDR2 FQGTGA. V lost 6 bases and J lost 4; bases outside the gene matches: 9. The CDR3 spells CASSLTSSGGYNEQFF. As DNA, the CDR3 is TGTGCCAGCAGTCTAACCTCTAGCGGGGGATACAATGAGCAGTTCTTC.

This rearrangement joins TRBV4-1 to TRBJ2-1; D remains ambiguous. The V end lost 1 base, the J end lost 3 bases, and 10 bases lay between the germline ends. This CDR3 contains 15 residues. CDR1 and CDR2 (germline): MGHRA, YSYEKL. CDR3 sequence (DNA): TGCGCCAGCAGCCAAGGAGTCGCCGGCTACAATGAGCAGTTCTTC. Translating gives CASSQGVAGYNEQFF.

V gene TRBV5-1 combines with J gene TRBJ1-1; D gene ambiguous. The CDR3 spans 14 residues. CDR1 is SGHRS and CDR2 is YFSETQ in the germline V gene. Trimming took 2 bases from V and 0 from J, leaving 8 bases between them. The CDR3 loop reads CASSFDGVNTEAFF. CDR3 DNA sequence: TGCGCCAGCAGCTTCGACGGGGTGAACACTGAAGCTTTCTTT. The variable domain in full, completed from reference TRBV5-1 and TRBJ1-1, reads KAGVTQTPRYLIKTRGQQVTLSCSPISGHRSVSWYQQTPGQGLQFLFEYFSETQRNKGNFPGRFSGRQFSNSRSEMNVSTLELGDSALYLCASSFDGVNTEAFFGQGTRLTVV.

The rearrangement joins TRBV19 to TRBJ1-6, with TRBD1 matching 7 bases. V shed 7 bases, J shed 10 bases, and the junction held 16 bases outside the gene matches. CDR3 length: 16 residues. Germline CDR1 reads LNHDA; CDR2 reads SQIVND (reference sequence). The CDR3 nucleotides are TGTGCCAGTAAAGAGACCGGGACAGAAGATCGATCACCCCTCCACTTT. Encoded protein: CASKETGTEDRSPLHF. Combining the CDR3 with reference TRBV19 and TRBJ1-6 gives the whole variable domain DGGITQSPKYLFRKEGQNVTLSCEQNLNHDAMYWYRQDPGQGLRLIYYSQIVNDFQKGDIAEGYSVSREKKESFPLTVTSAQKNPTAFYLCASKETGTEDRSPLHFGNGTRLTVT.

V is TRBV4-2 and J is TRBJ1-4; D gene uncertain. The CDR3 extends over 16 amino acids. Trimming cost V 0 bases and J 5 bases, with 13 bases left between them. Per germline, CDR1 LGHNA and CDR2 YNFKEQ. This CDR3 reads CASSQERTVRNEKLFF. CDR3 nucleotides: TGTGCCAGCAGCCAAGAACGAACCGTGCGGAATGAAAAACTGTTTTTT.

The rearrangement joins TRBV27 to TRBJ2-6; D might be TRBD1 (5 bases). CDR3 size: 15 residues. The V end was cut by 4 bases, the J end by 1 base, with 8 bases between. Germline assignment: CDR1 MNHEY and CDR2 SMNVEV (reference sequence). The CDR3 nucleotides read TGTGCCAGCAGTTCTCAGGGATCTGGGGCCAACGTCCTGACTTTC. It specifies CASSSQGSGANVLTF. The full variable domain, rest sourced from reference TRBV27 and TRBJ2-6, is EAQVTQNPRYLITVTGKKLTVTCSQNMNHEYMSWYRQDPGLGLRQIYYSMNVEVTDKGDVPEGYKVSRKEKRNFPLILESPSPNQTSLYFCASSSQGSGANVLTFGAGSRLTVL.

This chain connects TRBV7-3 to TRBJ2-1; 12 bases fit TRBD2. Trimming removed 5 bases from V and 4 bases from J; junction bases left unmatched: 6. Germline V lookup: CDR1 SGHTA, CDR2 FQGTGA. The length of the CDR3 is 16 residues. CDR3 nucleotides: TGTGCCAGCAGCACCCGGACTAGCGGGGCTTACAATGAGCAGTTCTTC. Translated, it gives CASSTRTSGAYNEQFF.

The rearrangement joins TRBV11-2 to TRBJ2-4, with TRBD1 identical over 8 bases. CDR3 length equals 18 residues. Germline-derived CDR1 and CDR2 are SGHAT and FQNNGV. J gave up 1 base and V 5 bases, and 13 bases lay outside the gene matches. CDR3 coding DNA: TGTGCCAGCAGCCCTTGGACAGGGAACAATATTGCCAAAAACATTCAGTACTTC. This encodes CASSPWTGNNIAKNIQYF.

The V and J genes are TRBV9 and TRBJ1-1; TRBD1 might be the D (5 bases). V was pared by 3 bases and J by 1 base, with 7 bases between. CDR1 is SGDLS, CDR2 YYNGEE, per germline. CDR3 size: 13 residues. CDR3 residues: CASSGQGNTEAFF. The DNA for the CDR3 is TGTGCCAGCAGCGGGCAGGGGAACACTGAAGCTTTCTTT.

The chain combines TRBV10-3 with TRBJ1-4; unclear D gene. Germline CDR1 and CDR2: ENHRY and SYGVKD. This CDR3 is built from 14 residues. The V end lost 2 bases, the J end lost 4 bases, and 8 bases lay between the germline ends. In DNA form, the CDR3 reads TGTGCCATCAGTGAGGGCAACCTTAATGAAAAACTGTTTTTT. Translation: CAISEGNLNEKLFF.

The chain recombines TRBV6-5 with TRBJ1-2, with 8 bases aligning to TRBD1. The CDR3 spans 14 residues. Per germline, CDR1 MNHEY and CDR2 SVGAGI. The V segment lost 5 bases and the J segment 5 bases; nucleotides outside the gene matches: 7. In DNA form, the CDR3 reads TGTGCCAGCAGTGTTGGACAGGGTTCGTATGGCTACACCTTC. It is translated as CASSVGQGSYGYTF.

Here the CDR3 reads CASSAISHNEKLFF. The CDR3 DNA reads as TGTGCCAGCAGTGCCATTAGCCATAATGAAAAACTGTTTTTT. The chain joins TRBV6-1 to TRBJ1-4; no clear D gene. From germline, CDR1 is MNHNS and CDR2 SASEGT. Trimming left V 4 bases short and J 4 bases short, with 10 bases between. The CDR3 is 14 amino acids.